This passage covers 30 T cell receptor beta chains from one sample sequenced in a study of vaccination and CD4 T cells after COVID-19. As to time point: late sampling 161 to 241 days after vaccination in a few convalescent patients. Described treatment: approximately nine-day PBMC culture with coronavirus spike peptide pools or control peptides (ViraFEST assay). With the Oncomine TCR Beta short-read assay, DNA from cultured CD4+ T cells was sequenced. MiXCR was run by TCRdb on the PCR reads, yielding one entry per CDR3 protein. The sample includes some 25,000 distinct CDR3 sequences, more than 25% seen only once; the top ten take around 7.4%. No antigen is known for these receptors. The sample was CD4+ T cells from blood, cultured in vitro, taken about 7 months after SARS-CoV-2 vaccination. The receptors derive from a human donor who had recovered from COVID-19.

The sample holds one count of this clonotype. J is TRBJ2-7 and V is TRBV27; D gene unclear. The CDR3 is 14 residues long. V was shortened by 7 bases and J by 2 bases, with 15 bases between the two germline ends. The germline gives CDR1 MNHEY, CDR2 SMNVEV (reference sequence). The CDR3 reads CASTAPGATYEQYF. CDR3 DNA: TGTGCCAGCACCGCCCCAGGAGCAACCTACGAGCAGTACTTC.

This clonotype was counted between two and nine times. The rearrangement uses TRBV7-2 and TRBJ2-6, with no clear D. Trimming cost V 6 bases and J 1 base, with 10 bases left between them. Looked up from germline, CDR1 is SGHTA and CDR2 is FQGNSA. The CDR3 is 15 residues long. The CDR3 region has the DNA TGTGCCAGCAGACAAAGGGATTCTGGGGCCAACGTCCTGACTTTC. Its protein is CASRQRDSGANVLTF.

This clonotype has a count of ten or more. The rearrangement uses TRBV20-1 and TRBJ2-5; the D call may be TRBD1 or TRBD2 (5 bases each). This CDR3 has 15 residues. V dropped 1 base and J dropped 7 bases, with 19 bases sitting between them. Germline V lookup: CDR1 DFQATT, CDR2 SNEGSKA (reference sequence). CDR3 region: CSARGAGQIGGTQYF. The CDR3 DNA is TGCAGTGCTAGAGGGGCAGGGCAAATTGGAGGGACCCAGTACTTC.

This clonotype was seen a few times. The chain is built from TRBV28 and TRBJ2-3, with D possibly being TRBD2 (7 bases). The CDR3 extends over 16 amino acids. With 3 bases removed from V and 0 bases from J, the gap between germline ends came to 13 bases. CDR1 is MDHEN, CDR2 SYDVKM, per germline. The CDR3: CASSFAGAESTDTQYF. The CDR3 coding sequence is TGTGCCAGCAGTTTTGCGGGGGCGGAAAGCACAGATACGCAGTATTTT.

This clonotype was seen a handful of times. The chain combines TRBV20-1 with TRBJ2-1; 8 nucleotides agree with TRBD2. This CDR3 is 14 amino acids long. Trimming removed 5 bases from V and 5 bases from J; junction bases left unmatched: 8. Germline V gives CDR1 DFQATT, CDR2 SNEGSKA (reference sequence). CDR3 region: CSAAEAGANNEQFF. The CDR3, as DNA: TGCAGTGCTGCGGAAGCGGGAGCCAACAATGAGCAGTTCTTC.

V gene TRBV20-1 combines with J gene TRBJ2-1, with TRBD2 identical over 11 bases. After removal of 0 bases from V and 8 bases from J, the junction contained 6 bases not matched to a gene. The germline gives CDR1 DFQATT, CDR2 SNEGSKA (reference sequence). There are 15 residues in the CDR3. CDR3 in amino acids: CSARDPTSGRDEQFF. CDR3 nucleotides: TGCAGTGCTAGAGATCCCACTAGCGGGAGAGATGAGCAGTTCTTC.

This CDR3 is CSATPKGVLSYEQYF. CDR3 in DNA: TGCAGTGCTACGCCTAAAGGCGTCCTCTCCTACGAGCAGTACTTC. This chain links TRBV20-1 with TRBJ2-7; D unresolved. CDR3 length equals 15 residues. The germline CDR1 and CDR2 sequences are DFQATT and SNEGSKA (reference sequence). Trimming stripped 4 bases from V and 0 bases from J, with 16 bases between.

CDR3 amino acids: CASSRPGTSPIQFF. CDR3 nucleotides: TGTGCCAGCAGTCGCCCCGGGACTAGCCCAATCCAGTTCTTC. The rearrangement joins TRBV28 to TRBJ2-1, with 9 bases lining up with TRBD2. The CDR3 extends over 14 amino acids. J gave up 13 bases and V 5 bases, and 12 bases lay outside the gene matches. Per germline, CDR1 MDHEN and CDR2 SYDVKM.

The chain is built from TRBV5-4 and TRBJ2-7; D is ambiguous. The CDR3 has 13 residues. The V and J ends lost 4 bases and 4 bases respectively, with 12 bases between them. Germline CDR1 is SGHNT and CDR2 is YYREEE (reference sequence). The CDR3 DNA follows: TGTGCCAGCAGCCTCTATGGGCCTTACGAGCAGTACTTC. This codes for CASSLYGPYEQYF.

This clonotype was counted between two and nine times. DNA of the CDR3: TGTGCCAGCAGCTTAAAGGTTTTCGGCGCGGGAAGTTACGAGCAGTACTTC. This gives the protein CASSLKVFGAGSYEQYF. The chain joins TRBV7-6 to TRBJ2-7; a possible D gene is TRBD2 (6 bases). The V end was cut by 2 bases, the J end by 4 bases, with 21 bases between. Germline CDR1 and CDR2: SGHVS and FNYEAQ. The CDR3 spans 17 residues.

This clonotype appeared a few times. The gene calls are TRBV19 and TRBJ2-7, with a tentative D call TRBD2 (7 bases). Deletions cut 9 bases from V and 6 bases from J, with 12 bases between. Germline V lookup: CDR1 LNHDA, CDR2 SQIVND (reference sequence). The CDR3 extends over 11 amino acids. This chain's CDR3 is CASGGRAEQYF. CDR3 bases: TGTGCCAGCGGGGGGCGGGCCGAGCAGTACTTC. Drawing the rest from reference TRBV19 and TRBJ2-7, the complete variable domain is DGGITQSPKYLFRKEGQNVTLSCEQNLNHDAMYWYRQDPGQGLRLIYYSQIVNDFQKGDIAEGYSVSREKKESFPLTVTSAQKNPTAFYLCASGGRAEQYFGPGTRLTVT.

This clonotype was observed a few times. The genes are TRBV2 and TRBJ1-5; no definite D call. CDR1 is SNHLY and CDR2 is FYNNEI in the germline V gene. The CDR3 totals 12 residues. The V and J ends lost 6 bases and 6 bases respectively, with 9 bases between them. The CDR3 loop reads CASSPYIQPQHF. CDR3 nucleotides: TGTGCCAGCAGCCCTTACATTCAGCCCCAGCATTTT.

This clonotype was detected a few times. The chain is built from TRBV21-1 and TRBJ2-5; TRBD2, the D gene given by the table, was not confirmed from the DNA. TRBV21-1 is labeled a pseudogene. The CDR3 has 17 amino acids. In nucleotides, the CDR3 is TGTGCCAGCAGCAAAGGGGCCCTCGGGGGGCGGGAAGAGACCCAGTACTTC. The encoded protein is CASSKGALGGREETQYF.

This clonotype was recorded a few times. The V and J genes are TRBV4-3 and TRBJ2-1; D might be TRBD1 (6 bases). V gave up 0 bases and J gave up 3 bases, with 12 bases separating them. Germline V gene lookup returns CDR1 LGHNA and CDR2 YSLEER. The CDR3 covers 16 residues. The CDR3 loop reads CASSQDRGYRYNEQFF. The CDR3 DNA reads as TGCGCCAGCAGCCAAGATAGGGGGTACCGCTACAATGAGCAGTTCTTC.

This clonotype was observed a few times. CDR3 DNA: TGTGCCAGCGGGGGGGGCAGGGAAGAGACCCAGTACTTC. Protein sequence: CASGGGREETQYF. The chain links TRBV25-1 to TRBJ2-5; a weak D match, TRBD2 (7 bases). The germline V gene has CDR1 MGHDK and CDR2 SYGVNS. This CDR3 region has 13 residues. V lost 8 bases, J lost 3 bases, and 13 bases lay in between.

This clonotype is categorized as medium-sized. The chain uses TRBV7-8 and TRBJ1-5; D gene unclear. Germline CDR1 and CDR2: SGHVS and FQNEAQ. The V and J ends lost 0 bases and 3 bases respectively, with 15 bases between them. This CDR3 region has 17 residues. The CDR3 spells CASSLARRQRANQPQHF. In DNA, the CDR3 is TGTGCCAGCAGCTTAGCTCGGCGGCAGAGAGCCAATCAGCCCCAGCATTTT.

The CDR3 is CASGLALTDTQYF. DNA of the CDR3: TGTGCCAGCGGACTAGCGCTTACAGATACGCAGTATTTT. V is TRBV19 and J is TRBJ2-3, with 9 bases identical to TRBD2. The CDR3 has 13 residues. Per germline, CDR1 LNHDA and CDR2 SQIVND (reference sequence). Trimming cost V 9 bases and J 3 bases; bases outside gene matches: 4.

This clonotype has a handful of counts. This chain connects TRBV6-1 to TRBJ1-5; 8 nucleotides agree with TRBD1. The CDR3 runs 17 residues. Trimming removed 5 bases from V and 7 bases from J; junction bases left unmatched: 16. Germline lookup yields CDR1 MNHNS and CDR2 SASEGT. The CDR3 bases are TGTGCCAGCAGTCGAAATCCCCCAGGGGGCGCAGGGCAGCCCCAGCATTTT. Encoded protein: CASSRNPPGGAGQPQHF.

This clonotype is a singleton in its sample. This CDR3 is CASSLLELEEQYF. The CDR3 nucleotides are TGTGCCAGCAGTTTATTGGAGCTCGAGGAGCAGTACTTC. The chain is built from TRBV28 and TRBJ2-7; D is undetermined. The V end was cut by 1 base, the J end by 7 bases, with 11 bases between. CDR1 MDHEN and CDR2 SYDVKM come from the germline V gene. CDR3 length equals 13 residues.

The table lists this clonotype with a few counts. The chain carries TRBV7-2 and TRBJ2-7, with D uncertain. This CDR3 comprises 13 residues. Germline V gene sequence: CDR1 SGHTA, CDR2 FQGNSA. V was cut by 2 bases and J by 6 bases, with 11 bases left in between. CDR3 sequence reads: CASSLMVAGEQYF. In nucleotides, the CDR3 is TGTGCCAGCAGCTTAATGGTCGCAGGCGAGCAGTACTTC.

The sample holds a few counts of this clonotype. The V and J genes are TRBV2 and TRBJ1-2, with 10 bases identical to TRBD1. The V gene end was trimmed by 6 bases and the J gene end by 6 bases; junction bases not matched to a gene: 10. CDR3 length: 15 amino acids. CDR1 is SNHLY and CDR2 is FYNNEI in the germline V gene. The CDR3 reads CASRASGTGANGYTF. Written as DNA, the CDR3 is TGTGCCAGCAGAGCCTCGGGGACAGGGGCGAATGGCTACACCTTC.

J is TRBJ1-1 and V is TRBV20-1; tentative D call: TRBD1 (5 bases). Trimming took off 3 bases at V and 8 bases at J, with 25 bases between the two ends. CDR1 is DFQATT, CDR2 SNEGSKA, per germline (reference sequence). The CDR3 covers 16 residues. CDR3 in DNA: TGCAGTGCTAGCCCCAAGCCAGGGATTGTCGCTGGAGAAGCTTTCTTT. Protein sequence: CSASPKPGIVAGEAFF.

The chain combines TRBV6-1 with TRBJ1-5; tentatively, D is TRBD1 (6 bases). Germline CDR1 MNHNS, CDR2 SASEGT. CDR3 length equals 18 residues. Trimming removed 5 bases at V and 0 bases at J, with 20 bases between. The CDR3 protein is CASSPLVIGQYSNQPQHF. The CDR3 DNA is TGTGCCAGCAGTCCTCTTGTTATAGGACAGTATAGCAATCAGCCCCAGCATTTT.

The genes are TRBV20-1 and TRBJ2-3, with 12 bases matching TRBD2. The length of the CDR3 is 14 residues. Germline V gene data show CDR1 as DFQATT and CDR2 as SNEGSKA (reference sequence). The V and J ends lost 5 bases and 0 bases, in that order; junction bases with no gene match: 0. DNA for the CDR3: TGCAGTGCTGGACTAGCGGGGAGCACAGATACGCAGTATTTT. This gives the protein CSAGLAGSTDTQYF.

This clonotype appeared many times. The chain recombines TRBV7-2 with TRBJ2-7; D ambiguous. CDR1 SGHTA and CDR2 FQGNSA come from the germline V gene. V lost 5 bases, J lost 2 bases, and 4 bases lay in between. CDR3 size: 11 residues. CDR3 coding DNA: TGTGCCAGCAGCCAAGCCTACGAGCAGTACTTC. This translates into CASSQAYEQYF.

This clonotype was seen ten or more times. The chain joins TRBV20-1 to TRBJ2-3; tentative D call: TRBD2 (6 bases). This CDR3 has 13 residues. V was pared by 3 bases and J by 2 bases, with 9 bases between. The V gene's germline CDR1 is DFQATT and CDR2 SNEGSKA (reference sequence). CDR3 loop: CSASRGTTDTQYF. CDR3 coding DNA: TGCAGTGCTAGCCGCGGGACCACAGATACGCAGTATTTT.

The chain combines TRBV21-1 with TRBJ2-7; the table assigns TRBD2, which was not confirmed against the DNA. TRBV21-1 is deemed a pseudogene. This CDR3 has 12 residues. The CDR3 DNA reads as TGTGCCAGCATCAAAGTACGAACCCGCAAGTACTTC. This encodes CASIKVRTRKYF.

The chain combines TRBV6-1 with TRBJ2-7, with 11 bases aligning to TRBD1. Trimming cost V 6 bases and J 7 bases; bases outside gene matches: 5. The germline V gene encodes CDR1 MNHNS and CDR2 SASEGT. This CDR3 contains 13 residues. This chain's CDR3 is CASSGQGAREQYF. The CDR3, as DNA: TGTGCCAGCAGCGGACAGGGGGCGAGGGAGCAGTACTTC.

This chain links TRBV20-1 with TRBJ2-1, with 11 bases matching TRBD2. The germline V gene encodes CDR1 DFQATT and CDR2 SNEGSKA (reference sequence). With V trimmed by 6 bases and J by 4 bases, 5 bases remained unmatched. CDR3 length: 14 amino acids. The CDR3 region is CSARASGRYNEQFF. The CDR3 DNA reads TGCAGTGCCAGGGCTAGCGGGAGGTACAATGAGCAGTTCTTC.

The rearrangement uses TRBV20-1 and TRBJ2-1, with 12 bases that match TRBD2. The V and J ends lost 0 bases and 3 bases, in that order; junction bases with no gene match: 0. This CDR3 comprises 15 residues. In germline, CDR1 is DFQATT, CDR2 SNEGSKA (reference sequence). CDR3 in DNA: TGCAGTGCTAGAGAGGGACTAGCGGGCTACAATGAGCAGTTCTTC. Encoded protein: CSAREGLAGYNEQFF.